This T cell receptor beta chain was recorded in a study of metastatic and nonmetastatic thyroid tumors. About the study: Repertoires from blood and tumor or nodule tissue of malignant and benign thyroid patients were compared. Whole-study findings and limits: For both blood and tumor, malignant thyroid tumors reportedly showed significantly higher TCR beta diversity than benign nodules did.

In germline, CDR1 is SGHTA, CDR2 FQGNSA. CDR3 length: 16 amino acids. V was trimmed by 0 bases and J by 3 bases, leaving 15 bases between them. This clone appeared many times. Its antigen remains unidentified. Prior to thyroid surgery, none of the patients had received any treatment. Per the authors' pipeline: Clinicopathological groups of papillary thyroid cancer showed CDR3 differences that were used to build a distant-metastasis classifier. TCRdb reanalyzed the PCR reads via MiXCR. In this record, the V and J calls reflect TCRdb's handling and not the investigators' own analysis. Counted here are 20,000 to 25,000 clones, roughly a sixth occurring once; the ten biggest clones make up less than 45%.

This TCR derives from a female donor with papillary thyroid cancer or a benign thyroid nodule (not recorded which). Some clones in this sample may be carry-over from other donors' samples. The sample was blood. V usage is TRBV7-2 and J usage is TRBJ2-7; D gene uncertain. The CDR3 DNA sequence: TGTGCCAGCAGCTTAGCCCCCACTTGGCTAGGCTACGAGCAGTACTTC. Its translation is CASSLAPTWLGYEQYF.